Listed here are 14 T cell receptor beta chains from one sample, sequenced in a study of early T cells in non-severe SARS-CoV-2 infection (dated by TCRdb to the early 2020s). Libraries were prepared through 5' RACE. Sequencer: NextSeq 500. TCRdb cleaned the public reads at Q25 with fastp, built clones with MiXCR and kept in-frame beta chains. Rows with a matching CDR3 protein are joined into one entry that keeps the most common DNA and genes. The sample profile shows just over 60,000 distinct CDR3 sequences; 8% to 10% of them were found once. The ten largest clones take up less than 1.5% of the sample. Specimen: whole blood. These receptor sequences come from an adult who was a healthcare worker with PCR-confirmed SARS-CoV-2 infection or an uninfected control (not recorded which).

The CDR3 sequence is CSASKVRGKETQYF. CDR3 nucleotide sequence: TGCAGTGCTAGCAAGGTCAGAGGAAAAGAGACCCAGTACTTC. The rearrangement uses TRBV20-1 and TRBJ2-5; D unresolved. The CDR3 loop spans 14 amino acids. V was cut by 3 bases and J by 3 bases, with 14 bases left in between. Germline V lookup: CDR1 DFQATT, CDR2 SNEGSKA (reference sequence).

This chain connects TRBV14 to TRBJ2-4; 7 nucleotides line up with TRBD2. The germline gives CDR1 SGHDN, CDR2 FVKESK. With V trimmed by 4 bases and J by 0 bases, 12 bases remained unmatched. This CDR3 has 18 amino acids. This CDR3 reads CASSLTSGANLAKNIQYF. The CDR3 nucleotides read TGTGCCAGCAGCCTTACCAGCGGGGCCAACCTAGCCAAAAACATTCAGTACTTC.

The rearrangement uses TRBV7-2 and TRBJ2-1; 9 nucleotides agree with TRBD1. Germline trimming cut 4 bases from V and 7 bases from J; bases unmatched to any gene: 8. Germline lookup yields CDR1 SGHTA and CDR2 FQGNSA. The CDR3 loop spans 15 amino acids. DNA of the CDR3: TGTGCCAGCAGCTCCGGGACAGGGTTTTGGAATGAGCAGTTCTTC. Translating gives CASSSGTGFWNEQFF.

The chain recombines TRBV7-3 with TRBJ2-5, with a tentative D call TRBD2 (6 bases). CDR1 is SGHTA and CDR2 is FQGTGA in the germline V gene. The CDR3 has 15 amino acids. The ends were cut back, 5 bases at V and 1 base at J, with 14 bases in the middle. The CDR3 protein is CASSAYSGFQETQYF. In DNA, the CDR3 is TGTGCCAGCAGCGCATATAGCGGATTCCAAGAGACCCAGTACTTC.

J is TRBJ1-5 and V is TRBV10-3; D is perhaps TRBD1 (6 bases). V was shortened by 2 bases and J by 5 bases, with 19 bases between the two germline ends. Per germline, CDR1 ENHRY and CDR2 SYGVKD. The length of the CDR3 is 17 residues. CDR3 loop: CAISERLAGAQDQPQHF. CDR3 nucleotides: TGTGCCATCAGTGAGAGGTTAGCGGGGGCGCAGGATCAGCCCCAGCATTTT.

V and J are TRBV2 and TRBJ2-5; 7 bases line up with TRBD1. The CDR3 has 14 residues. With 7 bases clipped from V and 3 bases from J, the junction kept 8 bases outside the gene matches. Germline V gives CDR1 SNHLY, CDR2 FYNNEI. The DNA of the CDR3 is TGTGCCAGCAATACAGGGGCCTGGGAAGAGACCCAGTACTTC. This gives the protein CASNTGAWEETQYF.

This chain connects TRBV7-3 to TRBJ2-3; 13 nucleotides agree with TRBD2. This CDR3 region has 17 residues. V lost 4 bases and J lost 0; bases outside the gene matches: 4. Germline-derived CDR1 and CDR2 are SGHTA and FQGTGA. CDR3 coding DNA: TGTGCCAGCAGCTCCTGGACTAGCGGGGGAAGCACAGATACGCAGTATTTT. Translated: CASSSWTSGGSTDTQYF.

The chain employs TRBV2 and TRBJ2-1; D remains unclear. The V gene's germline CDR1 is SNHLY and CDR2 FYNNEI. Trimming removed 4 bases at V and 1 base at J, with 11 bases between. This CDR3 has 15 amino acids. Here the CDR3 DNA reads TGTGCCAGCAGTGTCGACAAGGGATCCTACAATGAGCAGTTCTTC. It yields the protein CASSVDKGSYNEQFF.

This chain joins TRBV20-1 and TRBJ1-5; 7 bases map to TRBD1. Germline assignment: CDR1 DFQATT and CDR2 SNEGSKA (reference sequence). Trimming at V came to 2 bases and at J to 0 bases, leaving 4 bases not matched to a gene. The CDR3 spans 15 residues. The CDR3 DNA is TGCAGTGCTAGACCGGGACAGATTAGCAATCAGCCCCAGCATTTT. Amino acids: CSARPGQISNQPQHF.

The chain links TRBV20-1 to TRBJ2-7, with D possibly being TRBD2 (7 bases). CDR1 is DFQATT and CDR2 is SNEGSKA in the germline V gene (reference sequence). The CDR3 contains 13 residues. V lost 3 bases, J lost 3 bases, and 12 bases lay in between. CDR3 bases: TGCAGTGCTAGGGGAGGGGGAAACTACGAGCAGTACGTC. It encodes CSARGGGNYEQYV.

The sample holds a few counts of this clonotype. The chain has TRBV6-7 and TRBJ1-1, with 10 bases identical to TRBD1. Being an ORF, TRBV6-7 has a function that is uncertain. V dropped 7 bases and J dropped 0; count of bases not matched to a gene: 8. The CDR3 covers 16 residues. The CDR3 spells CASTDGTGDLNTEAFF. DNA of the CDR3: TGTGCCAGCACAGATGGGACAGGGGATTTGAACACTGAAGCTTTCTTT.

This clonotype was detected only a few times. J is TRBJ1-4 and V is TRBV4-1; D not resolved. Germline V lookup: CDR1 MGHRA, CDR2 YSYEKL. The CDR3 has 16 amino acids. V lost 0 bases and J lost 8, with 16 bases in between. In DNA form, the CDR3 reads TGCGCCAGCAGCCAAGACTGGGCAGGCCTTGGAGAAAAACTGTTTTTT. Its protein is CASSQDWAGLGEKLFF.

This clonotype has a handful of counts. The rearrangement uses TRBV6-1 and TRBJ1-1; 9 nucleotides align to TRBD1. The germline CDR1 and CDR2 sequences are MNHNS and SASEGT. The J segment lost 0 bases and the V segment lost 6 bases, leaving 5 bases of the junction unmatched. The CDR3 is made up of 15 amino acids. The CDR3 DNA reads as TGTGCCAGCAGAGGGGACAGGGCCTTGAACACTGAAGCTTTCTTT. Translated, it gives CASRGDRALNTEAFF.

This clonotype was observed a handful of times. One end of the junction varies from germline; a read error may be responsible. The V gene is TRBV12-3 or TRBV12-4, the J gene TRBJ1-3, with TRBD1 as a possible D gene (5 bases). CDR3 length: 12 residues. CDR3: CASSLISLRAHF. In nucleotides, the CDR3 is TGTGCCAGCAGTTTAATTTCCCTCAGGGCCCATTTT.